The source of this T cell receptor beta chain is a study of control samples from healthy donors and cancer patients. The assay was immunoSEQ multiplex PCR, and TCRdb's table has in-frame clones only and misses some. The sample includes 55,000 to 90,000 clones, about 87% of them seen just once. The germline V gene has CDR1 SGHTA and CDR2 FQGTGA. The germline V and J ends were trimmed by 7 bases and 3 bases, with 17 bases remaining between them. The CDR3 extends over 15 amino acids. Specimen: blood. This receptor was obtained from a middle-aged man in good health. V is TRBV7-3 and J is TRBJ2-3; D uncertain. This chain's CDR3 is CASTRWSSSTDTQYF. In DNA form, the CDR3 reads TGTGCCAGCACCCGTTGGAGTAGCAGTACAGATACGCAGTATTTT.